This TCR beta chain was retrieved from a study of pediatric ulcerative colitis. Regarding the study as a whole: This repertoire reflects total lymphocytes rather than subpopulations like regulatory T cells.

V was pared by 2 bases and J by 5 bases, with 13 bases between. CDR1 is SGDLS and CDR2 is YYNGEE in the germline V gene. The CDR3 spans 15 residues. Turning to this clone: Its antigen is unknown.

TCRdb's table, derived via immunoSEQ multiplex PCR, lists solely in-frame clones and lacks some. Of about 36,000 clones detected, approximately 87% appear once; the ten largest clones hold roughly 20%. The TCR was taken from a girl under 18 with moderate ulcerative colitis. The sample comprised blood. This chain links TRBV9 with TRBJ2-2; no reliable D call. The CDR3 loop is CASSVGFARTGELFF. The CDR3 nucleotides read TGTGCCAGCAGCGTGGGGTTTGCGAGGACCGGGGAGCTGTTTTTT.